The 19 T cell receptor beta chains given below trace back to one sample, sequenced in a study of blood T cell repertoires in COVID-19. Data came from immunoSEQ multiplex PCR; TCRdb stores just in-frame clones and leaves some out. The data show 300,000 to 450,000 clones, 80% to 90% seen once. Input material: PBMCs or T cells enriched from blood (not recorded which). The receptors here all came from a man in his forties or fifties in a cohort exposed to, infected with or recovered from COVID-19 (not recorded which).

The chain carries TRBV11-3 and TRBJ1-1, with TRBD1 identical over 7 bases. The V gene end was trimmed by 5 bases and the J gene end by 2 bases; junction bases not matched to a gene: 5. The CDR3 is 14 amino acids. Germline V gene sequence: CDR1 SGHNT, CDR2 YENEEA. This CDR3 is CASSLQGSNTEAFF. In DNA form, the CDR3 reads TGTGCCAGCAGCCTACAGGGGTCCAACACTGAAGCTTTCTTT. The variable domain in full, with the rest retrieved from reference TRBV11-3 and TRBJ1-1, is EAGVVQSPRYKIIEKKQPVAFWCNPISGHNTLYWYLQNLGQGPELLIRYENEEAVDDSQLPKDRFSAERLKGVDSTLKIQPAELGDSAVYLCASSLQGSNTEAFFGQGTRLTVV.

This clone was picked up one time. This chain joins TRBV10-2 and TRBJ2-3, with 7 bases matching TRBD2. V was clipped by 7 bases and J by 0 bases; unmatched bases: 10. Per germline, CDR1 WSHSY and CDR2 SAAADI. The length of the CDR3 is 16 residues. The CDR3 DNA follows: TGCGCCAGCACCCTAACGGGGGGAGTGAGCACAGATACGCAGTATTTT. Translated: CASTLTGGVSTDTQYF.

The chain has TRBV5-1 and TRBJ2-5, with a tentative D call TRBD1 (6 bases). Trimming removed 4 bases from V and 1 base from J, with 20 bases in between. This CDR3 has 17 amino acids. Germline loops: CDR1 SGHRS, CDR2 YFSETQ. The CDR3 region is CASSAGTLLATQETQYF. CDR3 nucleotides: TGCGCCAGCAGCGCCGGGACATTGCTAGCCACCCAAGAGACCCAGTACTTC.

The genes are TRBV28 and TRBJ2-7, with D perhaps TRBD2 (5 bases). CDR1 and CDR2 from the germline V gene are MDHEN and SYDVKM. The CDR3 loop spans 15 amino acids. Between the trimmed V and J ends, which lost 5 bases and 0 bases, there was a span of 14 bases. The CDR3 spells CASSRDEASSYEQYF. The DNA of the CDR3 is TGTGCCAGCAGTCGGGATGAGGCTAGCTCCTACGAGCAGTACTTC.

In the case of this clone: Mismatch with germline at one junction end may stem from a read error. The rearrangement uses TRBV24-1 and TRBJ2-7; D gene ambiguous. The CDR3 contains 12 residues. Germline V gives CDR1 KGHDR, CDR2 SFDVKD. The CDR3 region is CATSEPDNFFHF. CDR3 in DNA: TGTGCCACCAGTGAGCCTGACAACTTTTTTCACTTC.

This clone was seen just once. The V and J genes are TRBV4-1 and TRBJ2-4, with D tentatively TRBD2 (6 bases). Germline CDR1 is MGHRA and CDR2 is YSYEKL. The CDR3 covers 16 residues. Trimming cost V 0 bases and J 3 bases, with 12 bases left between them. CDR3 region: CASSQDEWGVKNIQYF. The CDR3 coding sequence is TGCGCCAGCAGCCAAGATGAATGGGGGGTCAAAAACATTCAGTACTTC.

The CDR3 spells CSVGSLAGDEQFF. The CDR3 DNA reads TGCAGCGTGGGATCGCTAGCGGGAGATGAGCAGTTCTTC. The rearrangement links TRBV29-1 to TRBJ2-1, with 10 bases fitting TRBD2. The CDR3 sequence is 13 residues long. V lost 6 bases, J lost 8 bases, and 7 bases stayed unmatched. Germline V lookup: CDR1 SQVTM, CDR2 ANQGSEA.

The rearrangement joins TRBV11-2 to TRBJ2-1; 8 bases agree with TRBD2. The CDR3 sequence is 12 residues long. V shed 1 base and J 15 bases; nucleotides not matched to a gene: 5. Germline V gene lookup returns CDR1 SGHAT and CDR2 FQNNGV. CDR3 nucleotides: TGTGCCAGCAGCTTAGGAGCGGGAGAGGGGTTCTTC. This codes for CASSLGAGEGFF.

The chain combines TRBV19 with TRBJ1-3; TRBD1 matches at 9 bases. Trimming removed 4 bases from V and 0 bases from J; junction bases left unmatched: 1. From germline, CDR1 is LNHDA and CDR2 SQIVND (reference sequence). The CDR3 extends over 15 amino acids. The CDR3 protein is CASSTTGGSGNTIYF. In DNA, the CDR3 is TGTGCCAGTAGTACGACAGGGGGCTCTGGAAACACCATATATTTT.

The V gene is TRBV20-1, the J gene TRBJ2-7, with 7 bases fitting TRBD2. The junction had 8 bases not matched to a gene; V was cut back by 3 bases and J by 3 bases. Per the germline V gene, CDR1 is DFQATT and CDR2 is SNEGSKA (reference sequence). The CDR3 has 14 amino acids. CDR3 coding DNA: TGCAGTGCTAGTCTAGCGGTTGGGAACTACGAGCAGTACTTC. Translation gives CSASLAVGNYEQYF.

J is TRBJ1-4 and V is TRBV28; 12 bases map to TRBD1. In germline, CDR1 is MDHEN, CDR2 SYDVKM. J was trimmed by 5 bases and V by 6 bases; bases with no gene match: 4. This CDR3 is built from 15 residues. DNA of the CDR3: TGTGCCAGCAGCCCCGGGACAGGGGGCAATGAAAAACTGTTTTTT. Translation: CASSPGTGGNEKLFF.

The chain has TRBV19 and TRBJ1-1, with D unresolved. V was trimmed by 11 bases and J by 6 bases, leaving 19 bases between them. The CDR3 totals 13 residues. The germline V gene encodes CDR1 LNHDA and CDR2 SQIVND (reference sequence). CDR3 bases: TGTGCCTCGAGTTGGGGTGTGAGGGCTGAAGCTTTCTTT. This translates into CASSWGVRAEAFF.

The chain carries TRBV6-5 and TRBJ2-2; 7 bases match TRBD1. The CDR3 has 15 amino acids. Germline CDR1 and CDR2: MNHEY and SVGAGI. V was clipped by 2 bases and J by 4 bases; unmatched bases: 4. The chain's CDR3 is CASSYQTGATGELFF. CDR3 sequence (DNA): TGTGCCAGCAGTTACCAAACAGGGGCCACCGGGGAGCTGTTTTTT.

The CDR3 region has the DNA TGTGCCAGCAGCTTAGGAGGGAGTGGAGAGCAGTACTTC. Its translation: CASSLGGSGEQYF. The chain recombines TRBV5-4 with TRBJ2-7; the D gene is possibly TRBD2 (6 bases). The CDR3 contains 13 residues. Germline-derived CDR1 and CDR2 are SGHNT and YYREEE (reference sequence). The V end was cut by 2 bases, the J end by 7 bases, with 13 bases between. The variable domain in full, completed from reference TRBV5-4 and TRBJ2-7, reads ETGVTQSPTHLIKTRGQQVTLRCSSQSGHNTVSWYQQALGQGPQFIFQYYREEENGRGNFPPRFSGLQFPNYSSELNVNALELDDSALYLCASSLGGSGEQYFGPGTRLTVT.

This chain links TRBV11-2 with TRBJ2-1; the D is unclear. V gave up 1 base and J gave up 9 bases, with 13 bases separating them. Germline CDR1 SGHAT, CDR2 FQNNGV. The CDR3 totals 14 residues. CDR3 protein: CASSLVRLVGEQFF. CDR3 in DNA: TGTGCCAGCAGCTTAGTTCGGCTAGTCGGTGAGCAGTTCTTC.

The V and J genes are TRBV7-9 and TRBJ2-7; tentative D call: TRBD1 (6 bases). Germline V CDR1 and CDR2: SEHNR, FQNEAQ (reference sequence). V shed 1 base and J shed 0 bases, with 10 bases lying between them. The CDR3 is 15 residues long. The CDR3 sequence is CASSLVGGTSYEQYF. CDR3 coding DNA: TGTGCCAGCAGCTTAGTAGGGGGAACCTCCTACGAGCAGTACTTC.

V is TRBV6-1 and J is TRBJ1-1; no firm D call. V dropped 4 bases and J dropped 2 bases, with 17 bases sitting between them. CDR1 and CDR2 from the germline V gene are MNHNS and SASEGT. CDR3 length equals 16 residues. The CDR3 here is CASSVALGRPNTEAFF. The CDR3 DNA reads TGTGCCAGCAGTGTGGCGCTCGGCAGGCCTAACACTGAAGCTTTCTTT.

The V and J genes are TRBV30 and TRBJ2-7; 12 bases are shared with TRBD1. The CDR3 loop spans 14 amino acids. J gave up 6 bases and V 4 bases, and 7 bases lay outside the gene matches. Looked up from germline, CDR1 is GTSNPN and CDR2 is SVGIG (reference sequence). The CDR3 loop reads CAWNSGTGGLEQYF. CDR3 coding DNA: TGTGCCTGGAATTCGGGGACAGGGGGCCTCGAGCAGTACTTC.

This sequence joins TRBV7-9 and TRBJ1-1, with 8 positions matching TRBD1. The germline CDR1 and CDR2 sequences are SEHNR and FQNEAQ (reference sequence). This CDR3 comprises 12 residues. V lost 6 bases, J lost 8 bases, and 5 bases stayed unmatched. CDR3 in amino acids: CASRSSGGEAFF. As DNA, the CDR3 is TGTGCCAGCAGAAGTTCAGGGGGCGAAGCTTTCTTT.